This TCR beta chain was found in a study of cytomegalovirus exposure and HLA in healthy donors. This PCR relied on a set of 60 Vbeta primers and 13 Jbeta primers. TCRdb's table, derived via immunoSEQ multiplex PCR, lists solely in-frame clones and lacks some. The sample holds 100,000 to 150,000 clones; around 74% are singletons and the top ten take 5.8%. This clone was picked up a small number of times. This CDR3 region has 13 residues. Germline V gives CDR1 MNHEY, CDR2 SVGAGI. V lost 7 bases to trimming and J lost 1 base, with 10 bases between them. This sequence originates from a woman aged 50 to 65 in good health and CMV-seropositive. Material: PBMCs. The chain joins TRBV6-5 to TRBJ1-1; D might be TRBD1 (5 bases). The CDR3 is CASTRGGNTEAFF. As DNA, the CDR3 is TGTGCCAGCACCCGGGGGGGGAACACTGAAGCTTTCTTT.